The TCR beta chain under discussion was sequenced for a study of identical twins. The study, taken as a whole, reports: Excess twin sharing in beta out-of-frame sequences was weaker. Among monozygotic twins, out-of-frame TCR alpha sharing exceeded what models predicted.

This clonotype was found many times. Its antigen is still unknown. Germline V lookup: CDR1 SQVTM, CDR2 ANQGSEA. This CDR3 has 12 residues. The V end lost 6 bases, the J end lost 5 bases, and 10 bases lay between the germline ends. One entry per CDR3 protein, called by TCRdb with MiXCR from the 5' RACE reads. The sample carries a few hundred thousand distinct CDR3 sequences, around 8.8% recorded once. These data are also associated with another study on yellow fever vaccine responses in identical twins.

The specimen sequenced was CD8+ T cells sorted from blood. This clonotype was obtained from a woman between 18 and 29 years old in good health. V gene TRBV29-1 combines with J gene TRBJ2-2, with D perhaps matching TRBD2 (6 bases). The CDR3 nucleotides read TGCAGCGTCAGACTAGTTACCGGGGAGCTGTTTTTT. Protein: CSVRLVTGELFF.